This TCR beta chain came from a study of T cell responses to AZD1222 COVID-19 vaccine. This CDR3 has 14 residues. The V gene lost 4 bases and the J gene lost 5 bases, with 15 bases spanning the gap. Germline CDR1 is SGHNT and CDR2 is YYREEE (reference sequence). This table comes from immunoSEQ multiplex PCR, and its TCRdb copy is limited to in-frame clones, with some not included. The repertoire has about 140,000 clones, roughly 89% of them found once; the top ten carry 5%. The TCR was taken from an adult in good health. The sequencing here drew on peripheral blood, taken on day 0 of AZD1222 vaccination. This chain joins TRBV5-4 and TRBJ1-2, with a weak D call TRBD1 (5 bases). CDR3 sequence: CASSPEDPGYGYTF. CDR3 sequence (DNA): TGTGCCAGCAGCCCCGAGGACCCAGGGTATGGCTACACCTTC.